The 22 T cell receptor beta chains in this list originate from one sample, sequenced in a study of identical twins. One entry per CDR3 protein, called by TCRdb with MiXCR from the 5' RACE reads. The sample lists 700,000 or so distinct CDR3 sequences; less than 25% were seen once. This same sample was also part of a study on T cells expressing NK-cell markers.

The sample was PBMCs. The receptors come from a woman under 30 in good health.

This clonotype was found a few times. The rearrangement uses TRBV6-1 and TRBJ2-1; 10 bases fit TRBD1. V lost 10 bases and J lost 7; bases outside the gene matches: 13. CDR1 is MNHNS and CDR2 is SASEGT in the germline V gene. CDR3 length: 15 residues. The CDR3 sequence: CATAAGTGEKNEQFF. CDR3 DNA: TGTGCCACCGCTGCCGGGACAGGGGAGAAAAATGAGCAGTTCTTC.

This clonotype showed up just a few times. The chain has TRBV20-1 and TRBJ2-1; D is unresolved. The CDR3 spans 17 residues. Germline-derived CDR1 and CDR2 are DFQATT and SNEGSKA (reference sequence). Trimming took 0 bases from V and 2 from J, leaving 17 bases between them. Here the CDR3 reads CSARDPPVLRTYNEQFF. The CDR3 bases are TGCAGTGCTAGAGACCCCCCGGTCCTCCGGACCTACAATGAGCAGTTCTTC.

This clonotype was seen repeatedly, ten times or more. The chain couples TRBV15 to TRBJ1-2; the match to TRBD1 covers 9 bases. Germline V gene data show CDR1 as LNHNV and CDR2 as YYDKDF (reference sequence). V shed 0 bases, J shed 8 bases, and the junction held 7 bases outside the gene matches. CDR3 length equals 15 residues. The CDR3 is CATSRDLGQGRGYTF. In DNA form, the CDR3 reads TGTGCCACCAGCAGAGATTTGGGACAGGGCCGAGGCTACACCTTC.

The rearrangement joins TRBV6-4 to TRBJ2-2; possible D gene TRBD1, 7 bases. The germline V gene encodes CDR1 MRHNA and CDR2 SNTAGT. The CDR3 is made up of 14 amino acids. The V and J ends lost 4 bases and 6 bases respectively, with 12 bases between them. The CDR3, as DNA: TGTGCCAGCAGTGCCCAGGGGGGCTCCGGGGAGCTGTTTTTT. Protein: CASSAQGGSGELFF.

The chain links TRBV3-1 to TRBJ1-2; no clear D gene. This CDR3 comprises 15 residues. V was clipped by 1 base and J by 12 bases, with 21 bases between them. Germline V CDR1 and CDR2: LGHDT, YNNKEL (reference sequence). Here the CDR3 DNA reads TGTGCCAGCAGCCAAGGTTACAGCCCGCCGATTAGCAACACCTTC. This sequence encodes CASSQGYSPPISNTF.

This clonotype was observed at least ten times. The chain carries TRBV4-2 and TRBJ2-5; maybe TRBD1 (5 bases). The CDR3 length is 17 residues. V lost 0 bases to trimming and J lost 1 base, with 15 bases between them. Looked up from germline, CDR1 is LGHNA and CDR2 is YNFKEQ. CDR3 sequence reads: CASSQDTGRRRQETQYF. The CDR3, as DNA: TGTGCCAGCAGCCAAGACACAGGTCGGCGGCGCCAAGAGACCCAGTACTTC.

This clonotype showed up many times. The V and J genes are TRBV2 and TRBJ2-5; D is possibly TRBD1 (5 bases). V dropped 5 bases and J dropped 3 bases, with 13 bases sitting between them. The CDR3 covers 14 residues. The germline gives CDR1 SNHLY, CDR2 FYNNEI. Here the CDR3 DNA reads TGTGCCAGCAGTCCCTGGGGCCAGGAAGAGACCCAGTACTTC. It specifies CASSPWGQEETQYF.

The chain employs TRBV7-9 and TRBJ2-1; D unresolved. Trimming took 3 bases from V and 5 from J, leaving 14 bases between them. The germline V gene has CDR1 SEHNR and CDR2 FQNEAQ (reference sequence). The CDR3 loop spans 15 amino acids. The CDR3 DNA reads TGTGCCAGCAGCTTGGAGTCCCCGCTGAACAATGAGCAGTTCTTC. It encodes CASSLESPLNNEQFF.

This clonotype was seen many times. The genes are TRBV15 and TRBJ2-1, with 10 bases aligning to TRBD2. The CDR3 totals 17 residues. The V and J ends lost 0 bases and 4 bases, in that order; junction bases with no gene match: 6. CDR1 and CDR2 from the germline V gene are LNHNV and YYDKDF (reference sequence). CDR3 in DNA: TGTGCCACCAGCAGAGATCTAGCGGGAGCCACGTACAATGAGCAGTTCTTC. Its protein is CATSRDLAGATYNEQFF.

There are many counts of this clonotype. The V call is TRBV29-1, the J call TRBJ2-3; D possibly corresponds to TRBD2 (6 bases). The CDR3 consists of 15 residues. V was shortened by 7 bases and J by 1 base, with 18 bases between the two germline ends. CDR1 and CDR2 (germline): SQVTM, ANQGSEA. CDR3 residues: CSAEGWRGGTDTQYF. In DNA form, the CDR3 reads TGCAGCGCCGAGGGGTGGCGGGGTGGCACAGATACGCAGTATTTT.

This clonotype came up many times. V and J are TRBV12-3 or TRBV12-4 and TRBJ2-3; weak D call: TRBD1 (6 bases). Trimming removed 6 bases from V and 3 bases from J, with 13 bases in between. The CDR3 consists of 14 residues. The CDR3 loop reads CASRGAGRTDTQYF. The DNA for the CDR3 is TGTGCCAGCAGGGGGGCAGGTAGAACAGATACGCAGTATTTT.

The chain recombines TRBV12-3 or TRBV12-4 with TRBJ1-2; TRBD1 agrees at 7 bases. The J segment lost 5 bases and the V segment lost 10 bases, leaving 4 bases of the junction unmatched. There are 11 residues in the CDR3. The CDR3 nucleotides read TGTGCCACCAAACAGGGGTATGGCTACACCTTC. This encodes CATKQGYGYTF.

This chain uses TRBV7-2 with TRBJ2-1, with D unclear. This CDR3 region has 12 residues. The V end was cut by 8 bases, the J end by 8 bases, with 13 bases between. Germline V gene data show CDR1 as SGHTA and CDR2 as FQGNSA. The chain's CDR3 is CASRRGPHEQFF. For the CDR3, the DNA is TGTGCCAGCCGCCGCGGCCCCCATGAGCAGTTCTTC.

V and J are TRBV18 and TRBJ2-5; D is perhaps TRBD1 (6 bases). Looked up from germline, CDR1 is KGHSH and CDR2 is LQKENI. CDR3 length equals 16 residues. Trimming removed 3 bases at V and 5 bases at J, with 19 bases between. The CDR3 coding sequence is TGTGCCAGCTCACCCCTTGGGACAACCTTCCGGGAGACCCAGTACTTC. It encodes CASSPLGTTFRETQYF.

This chain connects TRBV3-1 to TRBJ1-1; weak D call: TRBD1 (5 bases). The CDR3 is made up of 14 amino acids. Germline CDR1 LGHDT, CDR2 YNNKEL (reference sequence). V was cut by 3 bases and J by 5 bases, with 13 bases left in between. In DNA, the CDR3 is TGTGCCAGCAGCCACTTGCAGGGACGGACTGAAGCTTTCTTT. Translation gives CASSHLQGRTEAFF.

A few counts support this clonotype. The chain has TRBV7-9 and TRBJ2-5, with 7 bases aligning to TRBD1. V dropped 4 bases and J dropped 5; count of bases not matched to a gene: 7. Germline V CDR1 and CDR2: SEHNR, FQNEAQ (reference sequence). This CDR3 spans 14 amino acids. Written as DNA, the CDR3 is TGTGCCAGCAGCTCAGCAGGGGGTCTCGAGACCCAGTACTTC. Amino acids: CASSSAGGLETQYF.

The V and J genes are TRBV11-2 and TRBJ1-3; D is perhaps TRBD1 (5 bases). V shed 1 base and J shed 8 bases, with 9 bases lying between them. This CDR3 is 13 amino acids long. Germline V lookup: CDR1 SGHAT, CDR2 FQNNGV. For the CDR3, the DNA is TGTGCCAGCAGCTTAGTGACGGGGGACACCATATATTTT. This gives the protein CASSLVTGDTIYF.

This clonotype was seen at least ten times. The gene calls are TRBV5-1 and TRBJ1-3; 9 positions match TRBD1. Unmatched junction bases numbered 13, after V lost 2 bases and J lost 1 base. Germline V gives CDR1 SGHRS, CDR2 YFSETQ. The CDR3 loop spans 19 amino acids. DNA of the CDR3: TGCGCCAGCAGCTTTTCCATTGTCTCCGGGACAGGGTCTGGAAACACCATATATTTT. Translated, it gives CASSFSIVSGTGSGNTIYF.

Only a few counts were recorded for this clonotype. The chain uses TRBV12-3 or TRBV12-4 and TRBJ1-4, with a tentative D call TRBD1 (5 bases). CDR3 length equals 16 residues. The V and J ends lost 1 base and 1 base respectively, with 10 bases between them. The chain's CDR3 is CASSLGGAGTNEKLFF. CDR3 in DNA: TGTGCCAGCAGTTTAGGTGGGGCCGGAACTAATGAAAAACTGTTTTTT.

This clonotype was counted only a few times. The V call is TRBV6-6, the J call TRBJ2-5, with D perhaps TRBD2 (6 bases). V dropped 6 bases and J dropped 3 bases, with 11 bases sitting between them. This CDR3 comprises 13 residues. The V gene's germline CDR1 is MNHNY and CDR2 SVGAGI (reference sequence). The CDR3 DNA reads TGTGCCAGCAGCAAGCGGGTCGAAGAGACCCAGTACTTC. Translating gives CASSKRVEETQYF.

The CDR3 DNA sequence: TGTGCCAGCAGCTTAGTAGCGGGAGGAGACATTCAGTACTTC. Translating it yields CASSLVAGGDIQYF. The rearrangement joins TRBV7-2 to TRBJ2-4; 10 nucleotides agree with TRBD2. The CDR3 has 14 amino acids. Germline V CDR1 and CDR2: SGHTA, FQGNSA. With V trimmed by 1 base and J by 8 bases, 2 bases remained unmatched.

This clonotype has just a few counts. This chain connects TRBV14 to TRBJ1-6; 7 bases agree with TRBD1. Trimming took 1 base from V and 6 from J; bases not matched to a gene: 3. The CDR3 is 15 residues long. Germline CDR1 SGHDN, CDR2 FVKESK. The CDR3 loop reads CASSQVTGPNSPLHF. DNA for the CDR3: TGTGCCAGCAGCCAAGTGACAGGGCCTAATTCACCCCTCCACTTT.